This T cell receptor (beta chain) was documented in a study of B cell selection in AIRE deficiency. Only one count was recorded for this clone. The sorted conventional CD4 T cells were gated as CD4+CD127+. Profiling relied on immunoSEQ multiplex PCR, and the TCRdb table lists in-frame clones only, not all of them. In the table there are 20,000 to 25,000 clones, around 97% of which are singletons. CDR1 and CDR2 from the germline V gene are SGHVS and FQNEAQ. V was shortened by 1 base and J by 3 bases, with 9 bases between the two germline ends. This CDR3 region has 14 residues. The chain employs TRBV7-8 and TRBJ1-1; D call uncertain. Sequenced material: conventional CD4+ T cells sorted from PBMCs. The clonotype originates from a human donor with AIRE deficiency. In nucleotides, the CDR3 is TGTGCCAGCAGCTTAGACCCGCGGGACACTGAAGCTTTCTTT. Translating it yields CASSLDPRDTEAFF. The entire variable domain, with the rest obtained from reference TRBV7-8 and TRBJ1-1, is as follows: GAGVSQSPRYKVAKRGQDVALRCDPISGHVSLFWYQQALGQGPEFLTYFQNEAQLDKSGLPSDRFFAERPEGSVSTLKIQRTQQEDSAVYLCASSLDPRDTEAFFGQGTRLTVV.